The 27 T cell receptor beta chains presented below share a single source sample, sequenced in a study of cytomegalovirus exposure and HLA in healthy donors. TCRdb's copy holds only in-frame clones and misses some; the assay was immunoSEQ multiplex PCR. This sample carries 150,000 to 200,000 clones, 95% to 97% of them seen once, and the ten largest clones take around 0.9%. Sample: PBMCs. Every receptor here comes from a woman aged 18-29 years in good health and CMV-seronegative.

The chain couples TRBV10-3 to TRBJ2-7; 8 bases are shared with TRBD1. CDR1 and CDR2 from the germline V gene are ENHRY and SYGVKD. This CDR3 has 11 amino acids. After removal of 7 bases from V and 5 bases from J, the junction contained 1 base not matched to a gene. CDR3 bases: TGTGCCATCACGGACAGGGACGAGCAGTACTTC. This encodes CAITDRDEQYF.

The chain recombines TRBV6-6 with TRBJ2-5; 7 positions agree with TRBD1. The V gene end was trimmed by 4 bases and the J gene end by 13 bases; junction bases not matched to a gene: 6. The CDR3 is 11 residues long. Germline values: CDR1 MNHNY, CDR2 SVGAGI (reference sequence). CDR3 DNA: TGTGCCAGCAGTTTCCCGACAGGGTGGTACTTC. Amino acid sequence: CASSFPTGWYF.

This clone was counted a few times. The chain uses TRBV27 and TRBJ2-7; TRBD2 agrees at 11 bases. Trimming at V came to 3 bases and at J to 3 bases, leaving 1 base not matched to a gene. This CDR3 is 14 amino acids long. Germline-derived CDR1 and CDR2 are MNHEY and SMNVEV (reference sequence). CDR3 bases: TGTGCCAGCAGTTTTAGCGGGGGGGACTACGAGCAGTACTTC. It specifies CASSFSGGDYEQYF.

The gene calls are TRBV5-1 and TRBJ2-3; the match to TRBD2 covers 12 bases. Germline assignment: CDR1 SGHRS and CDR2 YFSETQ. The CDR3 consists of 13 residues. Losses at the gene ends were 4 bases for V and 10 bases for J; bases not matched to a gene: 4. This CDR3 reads CASSPSGGGSQYF. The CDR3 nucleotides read TGCGCCAGCAGCCCTAGCGGGGGGGGCTCGCAGTATTTT.

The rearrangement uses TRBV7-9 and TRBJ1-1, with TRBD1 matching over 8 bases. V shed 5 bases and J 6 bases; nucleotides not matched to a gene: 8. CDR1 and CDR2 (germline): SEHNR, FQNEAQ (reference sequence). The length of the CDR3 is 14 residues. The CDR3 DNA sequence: TGTGCCAGCAGCCAAGCCGGGACAGGTCCTGAAGCTTTCTTT. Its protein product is CASSQAGTGPEAFF.

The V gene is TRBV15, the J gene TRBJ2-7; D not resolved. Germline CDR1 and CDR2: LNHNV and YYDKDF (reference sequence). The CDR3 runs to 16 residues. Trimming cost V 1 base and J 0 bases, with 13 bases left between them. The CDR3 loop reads CATSRVFTRSSYEQYF. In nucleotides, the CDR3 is TGTGCCACCAGCAGAGTTTTTACCCGGAGCTCCTACGAGCAGTACTTC.

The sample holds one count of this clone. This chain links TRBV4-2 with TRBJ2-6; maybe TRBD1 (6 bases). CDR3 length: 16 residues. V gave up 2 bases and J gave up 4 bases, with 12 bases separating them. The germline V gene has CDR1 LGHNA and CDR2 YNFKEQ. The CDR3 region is CASSQSQGSGANVLTF. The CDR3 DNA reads TGTGCCAGCAGCCAATCGCAGGGGAGCGGGGCCAACGTCCTGACTTTC.

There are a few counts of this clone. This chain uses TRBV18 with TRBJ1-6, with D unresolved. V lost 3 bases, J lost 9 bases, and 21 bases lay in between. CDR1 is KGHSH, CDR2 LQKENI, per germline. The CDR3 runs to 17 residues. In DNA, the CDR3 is TGTGCCAGCTCACCGGGAGTGTCTGCAATTCTAGGTTCACCCCTCCACTTT. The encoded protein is CASSPGVSAILGSPLHF. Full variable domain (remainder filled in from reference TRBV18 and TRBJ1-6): NAGVMQNPRHLVRRRGQEARLRCSPMKGHSHVYWYRQLPEEGLKFMVYLQKENIIDESGMPKERFSAEFPKEGPSILRIQQVVRGDSAAYFCASSPGVSAILGSPLHFGNGTRLTVT.

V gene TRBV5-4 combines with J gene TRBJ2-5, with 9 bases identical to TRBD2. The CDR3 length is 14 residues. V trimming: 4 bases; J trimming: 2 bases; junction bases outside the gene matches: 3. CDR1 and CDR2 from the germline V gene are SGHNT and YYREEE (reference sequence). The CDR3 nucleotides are TGTGCCAGCAGCAGCGGGGGGCGGCAAGAGACCCAGTACTTC. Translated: CASSSGGRQETQYF.

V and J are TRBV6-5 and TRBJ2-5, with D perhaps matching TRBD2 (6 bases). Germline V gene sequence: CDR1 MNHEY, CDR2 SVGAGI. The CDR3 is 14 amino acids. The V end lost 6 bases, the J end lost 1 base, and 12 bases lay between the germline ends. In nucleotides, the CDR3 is TGTGCCAGCAGGCGTGGGACTGTCCAAGAGACCCAGTACTTC. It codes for CASRRGTVQETQYF.

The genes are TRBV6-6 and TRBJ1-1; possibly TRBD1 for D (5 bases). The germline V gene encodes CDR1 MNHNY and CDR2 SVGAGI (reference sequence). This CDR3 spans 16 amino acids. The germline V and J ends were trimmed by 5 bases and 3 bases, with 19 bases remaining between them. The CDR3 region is CASSQTAPPGDTEAFF. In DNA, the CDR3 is TGTGCCAGCAGTCAAACAGCCCCTCCGGGGGACACTGAAGCTTTCTTT.

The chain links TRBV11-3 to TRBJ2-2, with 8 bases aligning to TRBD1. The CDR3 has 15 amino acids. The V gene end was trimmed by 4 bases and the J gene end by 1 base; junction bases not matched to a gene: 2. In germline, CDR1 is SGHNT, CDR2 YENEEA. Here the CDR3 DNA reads TGTGCCAGCAGCTCCGGGACAGGGAACACCGGGGAGCTGTTTTTT. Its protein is CASSSGTGNTGELFF. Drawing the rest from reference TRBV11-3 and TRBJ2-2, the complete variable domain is EAGVVQSPRYKIIEKKQPVAFWCNPISGHNTLYWYLQNLGQGPELLIRYENEEAVDDSQLPKDRFSAERLKGVDSTLKIQPAELGDSAVYLCASSSGTGNTGELFFGEGSRLTVL.

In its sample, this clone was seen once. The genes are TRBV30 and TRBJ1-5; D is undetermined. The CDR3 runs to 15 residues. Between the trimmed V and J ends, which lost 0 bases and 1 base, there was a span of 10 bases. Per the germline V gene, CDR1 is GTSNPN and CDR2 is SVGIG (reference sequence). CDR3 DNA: TGTGCCTGGAGTGTAGGTACAGCCAGCAATCAGCCCCAGCATTTT. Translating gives CAWSVGTASNQPQHF.

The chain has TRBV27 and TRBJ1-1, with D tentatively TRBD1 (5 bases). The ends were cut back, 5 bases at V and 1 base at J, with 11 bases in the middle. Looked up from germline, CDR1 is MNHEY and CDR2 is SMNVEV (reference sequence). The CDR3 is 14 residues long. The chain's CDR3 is CASSPPGGNTEAFF. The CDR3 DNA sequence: TGTGCCAGCAGTCCTCCGGGGGGGAACACTGAAGCTTTCTTT.

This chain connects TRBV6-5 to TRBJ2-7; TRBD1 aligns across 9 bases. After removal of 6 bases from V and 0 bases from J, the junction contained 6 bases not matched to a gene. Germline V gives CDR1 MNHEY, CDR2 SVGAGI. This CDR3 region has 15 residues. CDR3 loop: CASRSRQGVSYEQYF. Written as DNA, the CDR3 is TGTGCCAGCAGATCCAGACAGGGGGTCTCCTACGAGCAGTACTTC.

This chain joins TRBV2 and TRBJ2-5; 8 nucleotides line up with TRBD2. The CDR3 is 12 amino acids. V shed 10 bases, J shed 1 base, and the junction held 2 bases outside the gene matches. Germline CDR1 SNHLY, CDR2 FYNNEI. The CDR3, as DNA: TGTGCCACCGCGGGGGGCCAAGAGACCCAGTACTTC. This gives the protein CATAGGQETQYF. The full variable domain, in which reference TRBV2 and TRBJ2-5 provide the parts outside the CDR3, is EPEVTQTPSHQVTQMGQEVILRCVPISNHLYFYWYRQILGQKVEFLVSFYNNEISEKSEIFDDQFSVERPDGSNFTLKIRSTKLEDSAMYFCATAGGQETQYFGPGTRLLVL.

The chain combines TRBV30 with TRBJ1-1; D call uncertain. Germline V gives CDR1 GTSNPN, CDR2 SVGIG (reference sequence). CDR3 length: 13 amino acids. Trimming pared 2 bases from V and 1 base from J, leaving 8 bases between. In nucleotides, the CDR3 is TGTGCCTGGAGTCTCGTCCGGAACACTGAAGCTTTCTTT. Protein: CAWSLVRNTEAFF.

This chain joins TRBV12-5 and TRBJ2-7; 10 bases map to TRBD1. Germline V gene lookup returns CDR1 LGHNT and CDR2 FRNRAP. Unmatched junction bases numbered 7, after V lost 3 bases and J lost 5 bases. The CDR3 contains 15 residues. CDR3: CASGFGTGVGDEQYF. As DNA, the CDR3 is TGTGCTAGTGGTTTCGGGACAGGGGTTGGTGACGAGCAGTACTTC.

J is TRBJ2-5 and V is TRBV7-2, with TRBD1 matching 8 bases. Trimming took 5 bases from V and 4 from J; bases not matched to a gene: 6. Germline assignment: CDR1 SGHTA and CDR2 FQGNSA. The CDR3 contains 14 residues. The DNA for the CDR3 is TGTGCCAGCAGCCCTCGGACAGGGACAGAGACCCAGTACTTC. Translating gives CASSPRTGTETQYF.

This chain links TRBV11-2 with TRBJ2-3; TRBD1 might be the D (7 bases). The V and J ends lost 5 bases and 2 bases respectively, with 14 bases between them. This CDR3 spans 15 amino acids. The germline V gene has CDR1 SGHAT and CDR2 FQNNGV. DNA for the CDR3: TGTGCCAGCAGCGAAACAGGGGAGGCCACAGATACGCAGTATTTT. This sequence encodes CASSETGEATDTQYF.

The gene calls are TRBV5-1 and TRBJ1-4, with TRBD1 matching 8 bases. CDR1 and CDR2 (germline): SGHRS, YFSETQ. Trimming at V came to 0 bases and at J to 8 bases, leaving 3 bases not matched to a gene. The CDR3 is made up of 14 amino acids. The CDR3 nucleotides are TGCGCCAGCAGCTTGGGACAGGGGAGGGAAAAACTGTTTTTT. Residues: CASSLGQGREKLFF.

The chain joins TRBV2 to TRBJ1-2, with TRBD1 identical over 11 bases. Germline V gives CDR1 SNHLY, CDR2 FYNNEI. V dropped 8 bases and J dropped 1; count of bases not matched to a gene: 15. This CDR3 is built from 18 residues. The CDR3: CASVKTWTGGPVNYGYTF. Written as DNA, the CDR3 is TGTGCCAGCGTTAAGACGTGGACAGGGGGCCCCGTTAACTATGGCTACACCTTC.

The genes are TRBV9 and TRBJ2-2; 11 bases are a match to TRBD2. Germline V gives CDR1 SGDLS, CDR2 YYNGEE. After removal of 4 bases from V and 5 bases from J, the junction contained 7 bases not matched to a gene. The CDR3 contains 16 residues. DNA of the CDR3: TGTGCCAGCAGCTCCCATAGCGGGGGGGCTACCGGGGAGCTGTTTTTT. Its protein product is CASSSHSGGATGELFF.

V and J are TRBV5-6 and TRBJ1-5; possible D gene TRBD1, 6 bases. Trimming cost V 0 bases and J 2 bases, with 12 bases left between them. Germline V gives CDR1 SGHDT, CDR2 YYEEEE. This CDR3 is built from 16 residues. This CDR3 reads CASSLGPYRGNQPQHF. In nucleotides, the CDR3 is TGTGCCAGCAGCTTGGGACCCTACAGGGGCAATCAGCCCCAGCATTTT.

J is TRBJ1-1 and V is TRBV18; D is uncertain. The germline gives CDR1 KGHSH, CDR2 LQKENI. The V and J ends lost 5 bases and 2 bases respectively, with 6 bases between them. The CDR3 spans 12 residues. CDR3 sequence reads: CASSYTNTEAFF. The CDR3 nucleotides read TGTGCCAGCTCATACACAAACACTGAAGCTTTCTTT.

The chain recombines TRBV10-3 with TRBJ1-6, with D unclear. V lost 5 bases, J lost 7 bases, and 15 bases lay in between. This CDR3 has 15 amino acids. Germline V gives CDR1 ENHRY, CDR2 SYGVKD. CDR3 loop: CAISRSEDWNSPLHF. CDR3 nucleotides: TGTGCCATCAGTCGGTCGGAGGATTGGAATTCACCCCTCCACTTT.

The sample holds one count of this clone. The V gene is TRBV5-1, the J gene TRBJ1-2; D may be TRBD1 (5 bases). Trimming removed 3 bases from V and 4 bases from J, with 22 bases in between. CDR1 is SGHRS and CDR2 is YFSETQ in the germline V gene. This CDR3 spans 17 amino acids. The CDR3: CASSWGVDSALFYGYTF. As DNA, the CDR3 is TGCGCCAGCAGCTGGGGGGTTGACAGTGCCCTGTTCTATGGCTACACCTTC.